The 32 T cell receptor beta chains given below trace back to one sample, sequenced in a study of T cells in Graves' hyperthyroidism and ophthalmopathy. Amplification targeted TCR beta CDR3 regions from RNA transcripts. HTBI primers were employed in a first-round RT-PCR of the TCR CDR3. TCRdb reanalysed the multiplex PCR reads using MiXCR and keeps one entry per CDR3 protein. The sample records around 700,000 distinct CDR3 sequences, over 15% being singletons. The sequencing input was blood. The receptors stem from a woman aged 50 to 60 with Graves' hyperthyroidism that later progressed to Graves' ophthalmopathy.

This clonotype was found many times. The V call is TRBV6-1, the J call TRBJ1-1, with a weak D call TRBD1 (5 bases). Germline values: CDR1 MNHNS, CDR2 SASEGT. The CDR3 spans 15 residues. V was pared by 4 bases and J by 1 base, with 13 bases between. CDR3 in DNA: TGTGCCAGCAGTGTTTCGACAGCTAGGAACACTGAAGCTTTCTTT. Translation gives CASSVSTARNTEAFF.

The chain carries TRBV19 and TRBJ1-6, with D unclear. The CDR3 contains 14 residues. V lost 3 bases and J lost 6, with 9 bases in between. Germline CDR1 is LNHDA and CDR2 is SQIVND (reference sequence). The CDR3 loop is CASSMGRPNSPLHF. CDR3 sequence (DNA): TGTGCCAGTAGTATGGGTAGGCCTAATTCACCCCTCCACTTT.

The gene calls are TRBV25-1 and TRBJ1-3; D is undetermined. The V and J ends lost 1 base and 0 bases respectively, with 10 bases between them. Germline V lookup: CDR1 MGHDK, CDR2 SYGVNS. This CDR3 is 16 amino acids long. The CDR3 is CASSESGRASGNTIYF. For the CDR3, the DNA is TGTGCCAGCAGTGAATCCGGCAGAGCCTCTGGAAACACCATATATTTT. The variable domain in full, with the rest retrieved from reference TRBV25-1 and TRBJ1-3, is EADIYQTPRYLVIGTGKKITLECSQTMGHDKMYWYQQDPGMELHLIHYSYGVNSTEKGDLSSESTVSRIRTEHFPLTLESARPSHTSQYLCASSESGRASGNTIYFGEGSWLTVV.

This clonotype was counted a few times. The chain has TRBV20-1 and TRBJ2-2; 7 nucleotides line up with TRBD1. V was pared by 3 bases and J by 6 bases, with 10 bases of the junction left unmatched. This CDR3 has 15 residues. Germline lookup yields CDR1 DFQATT and CDR2 SNEGSKA (reference sequence). The CDR3 bases are TGCAGTGCTAGTCGGGTTGTAGGGGGCTCCGGGGAGCTGTTTTTT. Protein: CSASRVVGGSGELFF.

This chain connects TRBV5-1 to TRBJ2-1, with 9 nucleotides matching TRBD1. The V gene end was trimmed by 2 bases and the J gene end by 1 base; junction bases not matched to a gene: 7. In germline, CDR1 is SGHRS, CDR2 YFSETQ. The CDR3 spans 17 residues. CDR3 sequence: CASSFPTGTGSYNEQFF. CDR3 nucleotide sequence: TGCGCCAGCAGCTTCCCTACCGGGACAGGGTCCTACAATGAGCAGTTCTTC. Full variable domain (missing parts from reference TRBV5-1 and TRBJ2-1): KAGVTQTPRYLIKTRGQQVTLSCSPISGHRSVSWYQQTPGQGLQFLFEYFSETQRNKGNFPGRFSGRQFSNSRSEMNVSTLELGDSALYLCASSFPTGTGSYNEQFFGPGTRLTVL.

This clonotype has only a few counts. This chain connects TRBV2 to TRBJ1-5, with TRBD1 as a possible D gene (5 bases). Germline assignment: CDR1 SNHLY and CDR2 FYNNEI. The CDR3 sequence is 17 residues long. V lost 6 bases to trimming and J lost 10 bases, with 28 bases between them. CDR3 sequence reads: CASRLLRGTEQSAPQHF. CDR3 sequence (DNA): TGTGCCAGCAGACTTCTCCGGGGGACGGAGCAATCAGCCCCCCAGCATTTT.

The V gene is TRBV11-1, the J gene TRBJ2-7; D possibly corresponds to TRBD2 (5 bases). V lost 4 bases and J lost 2, with 12 bases in between. Germline lookup yields CDR1 SGHAT and CDR2 FQDESV (reference sequence). There are 14 residues in the CDR3. The CDR3 coding sequence is TGTGCCAGCAGCTCGGGGAGAGGGACCTACGAGCAGTACTTC. Translated, it gives CASSSGRGTYEQYF.

This clonotype was seen only a few times. The rearrangement joins TRBV19 to TRBJ1-2; 7 positions agree with TRBD1. In germline, CDR1 is LNHDA, CDR2 SQIVND (reference sequence). The CDR3 totals 16 residues. With V trimmed by 3 bases and J by 1 base, 8 bases remained unmatched. CDR3 in amino acids: CASSIGDSFDNYGYTF. Written as DNA, the CDR3 is TGTGCCAGTAGTATCGGGGACAGCTTCGATAACTATGGCTACACCTTC.

The chain employs TRBV19 and TRBJ1-5; a possible D gene is TRBD1 (6 bases). Germline V lookup: CDR1 LNHDA, CDR2 SQIVND (reference sequence). V gave up 0 bases and J gave up 2 bases, with 17 bases separating them. This CDR3 is 18 amino acids long. The CDR3 loop reads CASSIDQGLQGRNQPQHF. CDR3 sequence (DNA): TGTGCCAGTAGTATAGACCAGGGATTACAGGGACGCAATCAGCCCCAGCATTTT.

This CDR3 reads CASSPRDRGWETQYF. The CDR3 DNA follows: TGTGCCAGCAGCCCGCGGGACAGGGGATGGGAGACCCAGTACTTC. The rearrangement uses TRBV7-9 and TRBJ2-5; 10 nucleotides agree with TRBD1. CDR1 SEHNR and CDR2 FQNEAQ come from the germline V gene (reference sequence). Trimming cost V 5 bases and J 5 bases; bases outside gene matches: 8. There are 15 residues in the CDR3.

The genes are TRBV9 and TRBJ1-2; the D is unclear. V lost 3 bases and J 7 bases, leaving 10 bases between the germline ends. Germline V CDR1 and CDR2: SGDLS, YYNGEE. The CDR3 length is 12 residues. The CDR3 coding sequence is TGTGCCAGCAGCGCCGACTCTGCTGGCTACACCTTC. Protein sequence: CASSADSAGYTF.

This clonotype showed up many times. The chain couples TRBV15 to TRBJ1-3; D remains ambiguous. There are 15 residues in the CDR3. V was trimmed by 0 bases and J by 7 bases, leaving 13 bases between them. Germline lookup yields CDR1 LNHNV and CDR2 YYDKDF (reference sequence). The CDR3, as DNA: TGTGCCACCAGCAGAGATTCGGGCAGTAGGAACACCATATATTTT. It translates to CATSRDSGSRNTIYF.

The chain links TRBV6-2 or TRBV6-3 to TRBJ1-3, with a tentative D call TRBD1 (6 bases). The CDR3 contains 15 residues. V lost 5 bases, J lost 0 bases, and 11 bases lay in between. Looked up from germline, CDR1 is MNHEY and CDR2 is SVGEGT. The CDR3 region is CASSGTMDSGNTIYF. The CDR3 bases are TGTGCCAGCAGTGGGACAATGGACTCTGGAAACACCATATATTTT.

This clonotype was recorded many times. V and J are TRBV11-2 and TRBJ1-1; D uncertain. With 4 bases removed from V and 6 bases from J, the gap between germline ends came to 18 bases. Germline loops: CDR1 SGHAT, CDR2 FQNNGV. The CDR3 has 15 residues. For the CDR3, the DNA is TGTGCCAGCAGCTCACATAGCACACACTACCCTGAAGCTTTCTTT. This codes for CASSSHSTHYPEAFF.

There are many counts of this clonotype. The J gene is TRBJ1-1, the V gene TRBV20-1; a weak D match, TRBD1 (6 bases). Germline V lookup: CDR1 DFQATT, CDR2 SNEGSKA (reference sequence). Trimming took 5 bases from V and 0 from J, leaving 10 bases between them. The length of the CDR3 is 13 residues. CDR3 bases: TGCAGTGCTGGCACAGGGATGAACACTGAAGCTTTCTTT. This sequence encodes CSAGTGMNTEAFF.

V usage is TRBV3-1 and J usage is TRBJ1-2; D may be TRBD1 (5 bases). The CDR3 is 15 residues long. The germline V gene has CDR1 LGHDT and CDR2 YNNKEL (reference sequence). The germline V and J ends were trimmed by 6 bases and 8 bases, with 22 bases remaining between them. The CDR3 spells CASSPSAGHLAGYTF. The CDR3 nucleotides are TGTGCCAGCAGTCCTTCGGCCGGACACCTCGCGGGCTACACCTTC.

This clonotype was detected only a few times. The chain is built from TRBV20-1 and TRBJ2-7, with 9 bases matching TRBD1. The length of the CDR3 is 15 residues. CDR1 and CDR2 from the germline V gene are DFQATT and SNEGSKA (reference sequence). With 0 bases clipped from V and 5 bases from J, the junction kept 8 bases outside the gene matches. CDR3 nucleotide sequence: TGCAGTGCTAGAGATGGGGGACAGGGTAGTCACGAGCAGTACTTC. As protein: CSARDGGQGSHEQYF.

The gene calls are TRBV5-1 and TRBJ2-1, with D perhaps being TRBD1 or TRBD2 (6 bases each). Trimming stripped 0 bases from V and 1 base from J, with 26 bases between. The CDR3 totals 21 residues. The germline gives CDR1 SGHRS, CDR2 YFSETQ. This CDR3 reads CASSLVFWGLSTRGSYNEQFF. The DNA for the CDR3 is TGCGCCAGCAGCTTGGTTTTTTGGGGACTCTCCACGAGGGGGTCCTACAATGAGCAGTTCTTC.

This clonotype was counted only a few times. The chain's CDR3 is CASSKRTGVSYEQYF. In nucleotides, the CDR3 is TGTGCCAGCAGCAAACGGACAGGGGTCTCCTACGAGCAGTACTTC. The V call is TRBV7-9, the J call TRBJ2-7; 9 bases match TRBD1. Germline values: CDR1 SEHNR, CDR2 FQNEAQ (reference sequence). The CDR3 sequence is 15 residues long. V lost 5 bases and J lost 0; bases outside the gene matches: 5.

This clonotype came up a few times. The rearrangement links TRBV7-9 to TRBJ1-2; TRBD1 might be the D (5 bases). Germline-derived CDR1 and CDR2 are SEHNR and FQNEAQ (reference sequence). Trimming stripped 2 bases from V and 8 bases from J, with 21 bases between. This CDR3 has 16 amino acids. Here the CDR3 reads CASSLLHLVGRAGYTF. CDR3 DNA: TGTGCCAGCAGCTTACTTCACTTGGTGGGACGGGCCGGCTACACCTTC.

This clonotype was observed at least ten times. The chain uses TRBV2 and TRBJ2-3; D gene unclear. V lost 3 bases and J lost 4, with 14 bases in between. The germline CDR1 and CDR2 sequences are SNHLY and FYNNEI. CDR3 length: 15 residues. In DNA form, the CDR3 reads TGTGCCAGCAGTGATTCGAACTCGCCCCCAGATACGCAGTATTTT. Translating it yields CASSDSNSPPDTQYF.

This clonotype was counted ten times or more. The chain combines TRBV5-1 with TRBJ1-2; TRBD1 is a possible D gene (5 bases). The length of the CDR3 is 15 residues. The V gene's germline CDR1 is SGHRS and CDR2 YFSETQ. The V end lost 5 bases, the J end lost 8 bases, and 22 bases lay between the germline ends. This CDR3 reads CASRLPGTALEGYTF. In DNA, the CDR3 is TGCGCCAGCAGATTGCCCGGGACTGCTCTAGAGGGCTACACCTTC.

At least ten counts were recorded for this clonotype. V and J are TRBV7-3 and TRBJ2-3, with a possible D match to TRBD1 (6 bases). Germline CDR1 and CDR2: SGHTA and FQGTGA. The CDR3 loop spans 15 amino acids. Deletions cut 1 base from V and 2 bases from J, with 10 bases between. The CDR3 sequence: CASSLRTGITDTQYF. The CDR3 region has the DNA TGTGCCAGCAGCTTAAGAACAGGGATCACAGATACGCAGTATTTT. Variable domain in full (rest from reference TRBV7-3 and TRBJ2-3): GAGVSQTPSNKVTEKGKYVELRCDPISGHTALYWYRQSLGQGPEFLIYFQGTGAADDSGLPNDRFFAVRPEGSVSTLKIQRTERGDSAVYLCASSLRTGITDTQYFGPGTRLTVL.

This clonotype was observed many times. The chain recombines TRBV5-1 with TRBJ2-7; D is possibly TRBD1 (6 bases). Trimming removed 0 bases from V and 5 bases from J, with 15 bases in between. This CDR3 is built from 15 residues. Germline CDR1 reads SGHRS; CDR2 reads YFSETQ. The CDR3 nucleotides are TGCGCCAGCAGCTTGGAACCCGGACAGATCGACGAGCAGTACTTC. This encodes CASSLEPGQIDEQYF.

This clonotype was counted at least ten times. This chain joins TRBV12-3 or TRBV12-4 and TRBJ2-3; D uncertain. The germline V and J ends were trimmed by 8 bases and 4 bases, with 13 bases remaining between them. The CDR3 covers 13 residues. The CDR3 loop reads CASGFSFADTQYF. Here the CDR3 DNA reads TGTGCCAGCGGATTTAGTTTTGCAGATACGCAGTATTTT.

This rearrangement joins TRBV10-3 to TRBJ2-5, with 7 nucleotides matching TRBD1. The J segment lost 1 base and the V segment lost 5 bases, leaving 7 bases of the junction unmatched. Germline CDR1 reads ENHRY; CDR2 reads SYGVKD. The CDR3 has 15 residues. CDR3 sequence reads: CAISLTGAIQETQYF. CDR3 DNA: TGTGCCATCAGTCTCACAGGGGCCATCCAAGAGACCCAGTACTTC.

This clonotype was counted many times. This sequence joins TRBV9 and TRBJ2-5; no clear D gene. Germline-derived CDR1 and CDR2 are SGDLS and YYNGEE. This CDR3 has 14 amino acids. Trimming removed 3 bases from V and 0 bases from J, with 9 bases in between. The CDR3 spells CASSDTGYQETQYF. The CDR3, as DNA: TGTGCCAGCAGCGATACGGGTTACCAAGAGACCCAGTACTTC.

This clonotype has more than one count but fewer than ten. This chain uses TRBV7-9 with TRBJ2-7; weak D call: TRBD1 (6 bases). V was clipped by 4 bases and J by 4 bases, with 23 bases between them. The CDR3 covers 17 residues. Looked up from germline, CDR1 is SEHNR and CDR2 is FQNEAQ (reference sequence). CDR3 sequence (DNA): TGTGCCAGCAGCTACCAGGCGGACAGCCCTGGCCGGTACGAGCAGTACTTC. As protein: CASSYQADSPGRYEQYF.

This clonotype was counted at least ten times. The V and J genes are TRBV27 and TRBJ1-2; TRBD1 agrees at 9 bases. Losses at the gene ends were 3 bases for V and 5 bases for J; bases not matched to a gene: 4. Germline V gene lookup returns CDR1 MNHEY and CDR2 SMNVEV (reference sequence). The CDR3 runs to 14 residues. The CDR3 sequence: CASSFSTGGYGYTF. CDR3 nucleotide sequence: TGTGCCAGCAGTTTTTCGACAGGGGGGTATGGCTACACCTTC.

This clonotype has a handful of counts. The chain recombines TRBV5-6 with TRBJ2-3, with D possibly called TRBD1 or TRBD2 (5 bases each). Deletions cut 1 base from V and 4 bases from J, with 16 bases between. The CDR3 totals 16 residues. Germline CDR1 is SGHDT and CDR2 is YYEEEE. The CDR3 reads CASSLQEPLGADTQYF. CDR3 coding DNA: TGTGCCAGCAGCTTGCAAGAACCCCTGGGGGCAGATACGCAGTATTTT.

This clonotype was observed many times. This rearrangement joins TRBV3-1 to TRBJ1-2; 8 bases map to TRBD1. Germline V gene lookup returns CDR1 LGHDT and CDR2 YNNKEL (reference sequence). This CDR3 region has 15 residues. Trimming took 1 base from V and 3 from J; bases not matched to a gene: 4. The CDR3 protein is CASSQGTTGDYGYTF. For the CDR3, the DNA is TGTGCCAGCAGCCAAGGAACGACAGGGGACTATGGCTACACCTTC. Based on the CDR3 plus reference TRBV3-1 and TRBJ1-2, the full variable domain is DTAVSQTPKYLVTQMGNDKSIKCEQNLGHDTMYWYKQDSKKFLKIMFSYNNKELIINETVPNRFSPKSPDKAHLNLHINSLELGDSAVYFCASSQGTTGDYGYTFGSGTRLTVV.

Comments on this clonotype: One end of the junction varies from germline; a read error may be responsible. The chain links TRBV5-1 to TRBJ1-4, with D possibly TRBD1 on 6 matching bases. This CDR3 comprises 15 residues. CDR1 and CDR2 (germline): SGHRS, YFSETQ. The CDR3 DNA reads TGTGCCAGCAGCTTGAGCTGGGGGCGTACGGAAAAACTGTTTTTT. Protein sequence: CASSLSWGRTEKLFF.